This record covers a single T cell receptor (beta chain). Its antigen remains unidentified. The sample is drawn from a study of Ad26.COV2.S vaccination and SARS-CoV-2 variants. Turning to the study itself: Intramuscularly, Ad26.COV2.S was given either once or twice, 56 days apart.

The table came from immunoSEQ multiplex PCR; TCRdb's copy has only in-frame clones and leaves some out. The sample consists of 290,000 or so clones, around 87% of them appearing once. Treatment described: some 19 received Ad26.COV2.S at low or high dose, single or two shots; five or six received placebo; per-sample allocation not given. Specimen acquisition occurred on day 63 following the initial vaccine or placebo injection. Overall study results and limits: Non-spike TCR breadth was similar in vaccine and placebo recipients.

The V and J ends lost 2 bases and 8 bases respectively, with 18 bases between them. CDR1 MNHNY and CDR2 SVGAGI come from the germline V gene (reference sequence). This CDR3 spans 15 amino acids. Sequencing was performed on peripheral blood, taken in a trial of Ad26.COV2.S vaccine versus placebo. V and J are TRBV6-6 and TRBJ1-2; D gene ambiguous. The receptor was derived from a person between 18 and 65 years old who received the Ad26.COV2.S COVID-19 vaccine or a placebo. The CDR3 DNA is TGTGCCAGCAGTTACCGCGACCGCGTCCCGGGCGGCTACACCTTC. Its translation: CASSYRDRVPGGYTF.